What follows are 9 T cell receptor beta chains derived from one specimen sequenced in a study of human T cells and chemical hapten exposure (dated by TCRdb to the early 2020s). Library preparation employed RACE. Sequencing was carried out with a NextSeq 500. The public sequencing data were trimmed at Q25 with fastp and processed into clonotypes with MiXCR by TCRdb, which kept only in-frame beta chains. Rows are unified per CDR3 protein, each entry keeping the most common DNA and genes. This sample is represented by under 45,000 distinct CDR3 sequences; about 10% of them were singletons. About 6% of the sample is in the top ten clones. The time point label on this specimen signifies: pre-sensitization, week 0. Sample treatment or condition, as interpreted from the label and publication: therapeutic diphenylcyclopropenone sensitization with weekly scalp DPC. Specimen: whole blood, collected in connection with sensitization to the hapten diphenylcyclopropenone (DPC). All receptors derive from a young man with alopecia areata. Some clones in this sample may be carry-over from other donors' samples.

This clonotype is labeled medium-sized. The chain carries TRBV20-1 and TRBJ2-2; possible D gene TRBD2, 5 bases. V gave up 2 bases and J gave up 0 bases, with 19 bases separating them. This CDR3 has 18 residues. The germline V gene has CDR1 DFQATT and CDR2 SNEGSKA (reference sequence). The CDR3, as DNA: TGCAGTGCTAGAAAACTACCCCCAACGGGGTCGAACACCGGGGAGCTGTTTTTT. This translates into CSARKLPPTGSNTGELFF.

This clonotype appeared many times. The rearrangement uses TRBV6-5 and TRBJ2-7; the D gene is possibly TRBD2 (6 bases). Germline V gene data show CDR1 as MNHEY and CDR2 as SVGAGI. The CDR3 has 12 amino acids. V lost 6 bases, J lost 2 bases, and 8 bases lay in between. The CDR3 DNA follows: TGTGCCAGCAGCCGGGGGACCTACGAGCAGTACTTC. Protein product: CASSRGTYEQYF.

This clonotype was counted once. With a much larger clone just one base away, this may be a read error. The rearrangement uses TRBV6-5 and TRBJ2-3; 8 bases map to TRBD1. This CDR3 has 16 residues. Germline CDR1 reads MNHEY; CDR2 reads SVGAGI. This chain's CDR3 is CASSYSPGGARDTRYF. In nucleotides, the CDR3 is TGTGCCAGCAGTTACTCTCCAGGGGGCGCGAGGGATACGCGGTATTTT.

This clonotype occurred many times. The V call is TRBV6-6, the J call TRBJ2-2; TRBD2 agrees at 8 bases. This CDR3 is 16 amino acids long. Per germline, CDR1 MNHNY and CDR2 SVGAGI (reference sequence). Trimming cost V 4 bases and J 6 bases; bases outside gene matches: 10. This CDR3 reads CASSLTSGLRAGELFF. The CDR3 nucleotides are TGTGCCAGCAGTTTAACTAGCGGTTTAAGGGCCGGGGAGCTGTTTTTT.

The chain joins TRBV29-1 to TRBJ2-3, with D uncertain. Trimming pared 5 bases from V and 4 bases from J, leaving 1 base between. The CDR3 covers 9 residues. CDR1 and CDR2 (germline): SQVTM, ANQGSEA. The CDR3 region has the DNA TGCAGCGTTTCAGATACGCAGTATTTT. This translates into CSVSDTQYF.

This clonotype is categorized as medium-sized. This rearrangement joins TRBV20-1 to TRBJ1-2, with D possibly being TRBD1 (6 bases). This CDR3 contains 16 residues. From germline, CDR1 is DFQATT and CDR2 SNEGSKA (reference sequence). The ends were cut back, 0 bases at V and 2 bases at J, with 16 bases in the middle. The CDR3 region is CSARDISGEGNYGYTF. The CDR3 DNA reads as TGCAGTGCTAGAGATATTTCAGGGGAGGGGAACTATGGCTACACCTTC.

This clonotype has just a few counts. The chain employs TRBV3-1 and TRBJ1-6, with no clear D. CDR1 is LGHDT, CDR2 YNNKEL, per germline (reference sequence). CDR3 size: 14 residues. With 0 bases removed from V and 16 bases from J, the gap between germline ends came to 16 bases. The CDR3 region is CASSQDDTYLFLHF. The CDR3 bases are TGTGCCAGCAGCCAAGATGACACCTACCTTTTTCTCCACTTT.

The rearrangement uses TRBV29-1 and TRBJ2-6; D might be TRBD1 (5 bases). Trimming pared 5 bases from V and 3 bases from J, leaving 11 bases between. Germline CDR1 SQVTM, CDR2 ANQGSEA. CDR3 length: 14 amino acids. The CDR3 bases are TGCAGCGTTAGTCAGGGAAATGGGGCCAACGTCCTGACTTTC. Its protein is CSVSQGNGANVLTF.

The chain uses TRBV6-1 and TRBJ1-5; D is undetermined. This CDR3 is 13 amino acids long. Germline V gene lookup returns CDR1 MNHNS and CDR2 SASEGT. V was pared by 6 bases and J by 4 bases, with 10 bases between. For the CDR3, the DNA is TGTGCCAGCAGAGACACAGTTAATCAGCCCCAGCATTTT. Translation gives CASRDTVNQPQHF.